This paragraph covers one TCR beta chain sequence. The assay was immunoSEQ multiplex PCR, and TCRdb's table has in-frame clones only and misses some. The table includes roughly 90,000 clones, under 95% detected once. This sample was taken from a study of T cell changes during pregnancy in multiple sclerosis. V lost 3 bases to trimming and J lost 10 bases; unmatched junction nucleotides: 8. The CDR3 sequence is 15 residues long. Germline values: CDR1 ENHRY, CDR2 SYGVKD. The chain joins TRBV10-3 to TRBJ2-1; TRBD2 matches at 11 bases. The sample was peripheral blood, taken before pregnancy. This clonotype was obtained from a female donor with multiple sclerosis, enrolled in a pregnancy study. The CDR3 loop is CAISDSGGASLEQFF. In DNA form, the CDR3 reads TGTGCCATCAGTGATAGCGGGGGGGCCTCGCTAGAGCAGTTCTTC.